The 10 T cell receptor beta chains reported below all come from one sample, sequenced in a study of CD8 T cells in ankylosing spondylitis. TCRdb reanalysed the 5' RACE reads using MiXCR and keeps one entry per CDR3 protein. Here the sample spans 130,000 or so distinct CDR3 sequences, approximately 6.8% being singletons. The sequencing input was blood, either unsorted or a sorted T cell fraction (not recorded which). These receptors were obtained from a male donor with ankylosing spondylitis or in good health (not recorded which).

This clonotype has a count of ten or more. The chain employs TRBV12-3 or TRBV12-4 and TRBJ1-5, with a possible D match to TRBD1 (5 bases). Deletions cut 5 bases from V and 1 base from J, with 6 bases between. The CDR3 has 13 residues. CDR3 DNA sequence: TGTGCCAGCAGTAGGGACAGCAATCAGCCCCAGCATTTT. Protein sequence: CASSRDSNQPQHF.

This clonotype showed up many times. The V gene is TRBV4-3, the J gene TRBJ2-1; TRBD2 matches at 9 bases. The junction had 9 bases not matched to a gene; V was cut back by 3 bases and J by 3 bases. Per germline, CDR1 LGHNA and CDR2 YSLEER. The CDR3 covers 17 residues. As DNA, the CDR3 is TGCGCCAGCAGCCAGTTTGCGACTAGCGGAATCTACAATGAGCAGTTCTTC. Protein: CASSQFATSGIYNEQFF.

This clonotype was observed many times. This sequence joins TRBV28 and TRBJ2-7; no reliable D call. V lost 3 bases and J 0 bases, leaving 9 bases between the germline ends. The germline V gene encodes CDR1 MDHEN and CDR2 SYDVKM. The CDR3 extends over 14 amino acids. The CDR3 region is CASSFQATSYEQYF. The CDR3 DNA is TGTGCCAGCAGTTTCCAGGCAACCTCCTACGAGCAGTACTTC.

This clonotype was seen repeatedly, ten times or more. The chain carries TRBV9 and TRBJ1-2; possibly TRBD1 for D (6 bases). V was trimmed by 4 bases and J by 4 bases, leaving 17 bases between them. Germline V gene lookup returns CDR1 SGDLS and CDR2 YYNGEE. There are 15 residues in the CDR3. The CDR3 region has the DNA TGTGCCAGCAGCCCAAGGGGGGGGGCTGCCTATGGCTACACCTTC. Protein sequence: CASSPRGGAAYGYTF.

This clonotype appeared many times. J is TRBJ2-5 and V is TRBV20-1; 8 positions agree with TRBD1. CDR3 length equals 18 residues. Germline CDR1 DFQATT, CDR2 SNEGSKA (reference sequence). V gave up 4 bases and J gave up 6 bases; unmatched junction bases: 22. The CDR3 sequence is CSAIRAGGSDLDWKTQYF. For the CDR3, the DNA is TGCAGTGCTATCCGCGCAGGGGGCAGTGACCTGGACTGGAAGACCCAGTACTTC.

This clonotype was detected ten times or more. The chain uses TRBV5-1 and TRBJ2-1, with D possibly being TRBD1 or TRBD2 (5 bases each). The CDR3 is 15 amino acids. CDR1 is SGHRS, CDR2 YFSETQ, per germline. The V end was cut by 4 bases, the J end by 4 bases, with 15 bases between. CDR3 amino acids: CASSQGPREYNEQFF. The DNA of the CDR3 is TGCGCCAGCAGCCAGGGACCGCGAGAATACAATGAGCAGTTCTTC.

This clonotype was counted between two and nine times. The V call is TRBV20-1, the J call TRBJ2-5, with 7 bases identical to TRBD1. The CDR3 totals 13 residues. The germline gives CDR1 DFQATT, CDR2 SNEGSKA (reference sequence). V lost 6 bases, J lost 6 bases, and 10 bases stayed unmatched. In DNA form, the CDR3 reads TGCAGTGCAGGGGGCTCCGAGGGGAAGACCCAGTACTTC. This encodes CSAGGSEGKTQYF.

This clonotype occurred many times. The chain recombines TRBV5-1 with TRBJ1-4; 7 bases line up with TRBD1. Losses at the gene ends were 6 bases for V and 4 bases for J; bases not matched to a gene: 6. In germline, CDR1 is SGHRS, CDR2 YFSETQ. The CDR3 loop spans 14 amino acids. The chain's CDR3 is CASNQQGLNEKLFF. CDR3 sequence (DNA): TGCGCCAGCAACCAACAGGGGCTTAATGAAAAACTGTTTTTT.

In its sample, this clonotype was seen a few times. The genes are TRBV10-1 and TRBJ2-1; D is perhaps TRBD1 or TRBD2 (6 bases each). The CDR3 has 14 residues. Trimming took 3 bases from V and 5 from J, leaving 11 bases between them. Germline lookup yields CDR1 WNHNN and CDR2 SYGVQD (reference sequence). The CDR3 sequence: CASSDYREDNEQFF. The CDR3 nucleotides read TGCGCCAGCAGTGATTACAGGGAGGACAATGAGCAGTTCTTC.

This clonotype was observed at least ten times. The CDR3 here is CASFKRGPDTQYF. DNA for the CDR3: TGTGCCAGTTTTAAACGTGGCCCAGATACGCAGTATTTT. The chain carries TRBV7-2 and TRBJ2-3; no firm D call. The V end was cut by 9 bases, the J end by 4 bases, with 14 bases between. CDR1 is SGHTA and CDR2 is FQGNSA in the germline V gene. The CDR3 spans 13 residues. The whole variable domain, filled in from reference TRBV7-2 and TRBJ2-3, reads GAGVSQSPSNKVTEKGKDVELRCDPISGHTALYWYRQSLGQGLEFLIYFQGNSAPDKSGLPSDRFSAERTGGSVSTLTIQRTQQEDSAVYLCASFKRGPDTQYFGPGTRLTVL.